This T cell receptor (beta chain) was captured by sequencing in a study of blood T cell repertoires in COVID-19. Whole-study context: From the United States, Italy and Spain came samples of acute and convalescent COVID-19. PBMCs, B-cell-depleted T cells, or T cells provided the cDNA or gDNA that made up the material.

In its sample, this clone was seen a few times. Data came from immunoSEQ multiplex PCR; TCRdb stores just in-frame clones and leaves some out. The sample consists of some 100,000 clones, around 86% of them appearing once. The germline gives CDR1 WNHNN, CDR2 SYGVQD (reference sequence). The CDR3 has 15 amino acids. Trimming took 7 bases from V and 7 from J; bases not matched to a gene: 12. This TCR derives from a man over 45 with acute or convalescent COVID-19. The chain carries TRBV10-1 and TRBJ2-1, with 8 bases identical to TRBD2. Sequences were obtained from peripheral blood. CDR3 coding DNA: TGCGCCAGCATGGGGGGACTAGGTCCCGGGAATGAGCAGTTCTTC. Translation: CASMGGLGPGNEQFF.